A single T cell receptor (beta chain) is shown here with its context. The antigen is not known. The data were taken from a study of cytomegalovirus exposure and HLA in healthy donors. Study-level points and caveats: Clonal expansion, a later analysis showed, was greater in HLA-associated TCR beta chains than in equally common others. The study reported that TCR beta sequences accurately predicted HLA-A and HLA-B alleles in most subjects. Altogether, 150 or so TCR beta chains were recorded as cytomegalovirus-associated.

PCR primers comprised 60 Vbeta and 13 Jbeta primers. The protocol was immunoSEQ multiplex PCR, while the TCRdb copy is restricted to in-frame clones and leaves out a portion. Among 50,000 to 70,000 clones, 75% to 85% were seen once, and the ten largest hold 5.5% to 7%. This clonotype originated in a male donor in good health and CMV-seronegative. The sequencing input was PBMCs.

This CDR3 is CSGIVGQREQYF. DNA for the CDR3: TGCAGCGGAATCGTGGGGCAACGGGAGCAGTACTTC. The V gene is TRBV29-1, the J gene TRBJ2-7, with D tentatively TRBD1 (5 bases). Trimming took off 7 bases at V and 7 bases at J, with 17 bases between the two ends. CDR1 is SQVTM, CDR2 ANQGSEA, per germline. The CDR3 runs to 12 residues.